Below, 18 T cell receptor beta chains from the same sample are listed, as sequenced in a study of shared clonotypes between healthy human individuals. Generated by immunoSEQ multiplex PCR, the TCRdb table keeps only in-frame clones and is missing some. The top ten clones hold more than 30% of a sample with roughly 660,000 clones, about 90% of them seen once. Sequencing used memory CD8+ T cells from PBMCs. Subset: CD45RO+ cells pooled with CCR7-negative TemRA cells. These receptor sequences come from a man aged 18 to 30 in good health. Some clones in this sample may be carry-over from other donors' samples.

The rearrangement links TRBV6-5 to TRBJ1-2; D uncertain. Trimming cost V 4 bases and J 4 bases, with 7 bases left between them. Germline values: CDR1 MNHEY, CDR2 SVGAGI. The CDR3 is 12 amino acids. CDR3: CASSSDAYGYTF. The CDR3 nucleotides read TGTGCCAGCAGTTCGGACGCCTATGGCTACACCTTC.

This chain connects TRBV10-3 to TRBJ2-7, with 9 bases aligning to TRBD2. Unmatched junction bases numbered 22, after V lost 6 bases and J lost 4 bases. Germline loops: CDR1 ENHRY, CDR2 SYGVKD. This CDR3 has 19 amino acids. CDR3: CAISRLSREGQSPNYEQYF. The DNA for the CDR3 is TGTGCCATCAGCCGGCTGTCGCGGGAGGGCCAGTCCCCTAATTACGAGCAGTACTTC.

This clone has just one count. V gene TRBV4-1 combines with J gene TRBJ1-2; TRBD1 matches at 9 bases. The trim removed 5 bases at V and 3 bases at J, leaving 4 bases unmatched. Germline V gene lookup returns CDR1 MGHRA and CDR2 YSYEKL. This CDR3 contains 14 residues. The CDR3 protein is CASSVTGGDYGYTF. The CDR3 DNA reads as TGCGCCAGCAGCGTAACAGGGGGCGACTATGGCTACACCTTC.

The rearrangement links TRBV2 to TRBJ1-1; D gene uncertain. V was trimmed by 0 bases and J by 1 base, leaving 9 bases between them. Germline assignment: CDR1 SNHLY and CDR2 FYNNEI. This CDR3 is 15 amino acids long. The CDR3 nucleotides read TGTGCCAGCAGTGAAGCGGGAGACCCGAACACTGAAGCTTTCTTT. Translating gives CASSEAGDPNTEAFF.

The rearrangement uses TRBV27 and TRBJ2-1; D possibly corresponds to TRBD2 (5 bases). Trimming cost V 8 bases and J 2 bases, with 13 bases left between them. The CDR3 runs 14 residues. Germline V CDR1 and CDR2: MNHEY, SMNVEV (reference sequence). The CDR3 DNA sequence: TGTGCCAGCTGTTGTGGGAGTCCCTACAATGAGCAGTTCTTC. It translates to CASCCGSPYNEQFF.

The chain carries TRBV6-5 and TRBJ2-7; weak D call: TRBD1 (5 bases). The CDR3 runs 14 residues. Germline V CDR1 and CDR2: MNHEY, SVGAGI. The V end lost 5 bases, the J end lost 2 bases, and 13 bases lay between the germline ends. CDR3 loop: CASSPRDPPYEQYF. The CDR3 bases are TGTGCCAGCAGTCCCAGGGATCCCCCCTACGAGCAGTACTTC.

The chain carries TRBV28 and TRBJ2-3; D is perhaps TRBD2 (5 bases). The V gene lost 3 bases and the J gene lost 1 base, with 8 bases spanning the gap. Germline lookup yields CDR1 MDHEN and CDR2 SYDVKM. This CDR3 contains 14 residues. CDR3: CASSFRGGTDTQYF. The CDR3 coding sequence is TGTGCCAGCAGTTTCCGGGGAGGCACAGATACGCAGTATTTT.

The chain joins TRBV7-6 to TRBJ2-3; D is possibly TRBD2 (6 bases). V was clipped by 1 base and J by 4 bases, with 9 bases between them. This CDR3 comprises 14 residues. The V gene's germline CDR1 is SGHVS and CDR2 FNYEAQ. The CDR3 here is CASSLEWGADTQYF. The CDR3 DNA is TGTGCCAGCAGCTTAGAATGGGGGGCAGATACGCAGTATTTT.

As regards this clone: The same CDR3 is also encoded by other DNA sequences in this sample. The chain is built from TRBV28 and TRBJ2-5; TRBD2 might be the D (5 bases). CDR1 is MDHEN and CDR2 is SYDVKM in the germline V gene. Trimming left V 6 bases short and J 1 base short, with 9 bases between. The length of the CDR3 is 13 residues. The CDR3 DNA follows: TGTGCCAGCAGCCATGGGAGCCAAGAGACCCAGTACTTC. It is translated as CASSHGSQETQYF.

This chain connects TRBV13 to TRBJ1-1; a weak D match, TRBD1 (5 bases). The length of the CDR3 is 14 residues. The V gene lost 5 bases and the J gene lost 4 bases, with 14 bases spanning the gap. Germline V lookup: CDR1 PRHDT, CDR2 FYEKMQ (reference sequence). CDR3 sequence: CASSPGQSGTEAFF. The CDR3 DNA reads TGTGCCAGCAGCCCTGGACAATCTGGCACTGAAGCTTTCTTT.

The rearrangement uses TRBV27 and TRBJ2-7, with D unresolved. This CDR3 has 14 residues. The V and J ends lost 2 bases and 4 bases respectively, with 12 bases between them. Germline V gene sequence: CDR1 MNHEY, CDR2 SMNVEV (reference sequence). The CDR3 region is CASSLGLVPYEQYF. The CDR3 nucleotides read TGTGCCAGCAGTTTAGGTCTGGTCCCATACGAGCAGTACTTC.

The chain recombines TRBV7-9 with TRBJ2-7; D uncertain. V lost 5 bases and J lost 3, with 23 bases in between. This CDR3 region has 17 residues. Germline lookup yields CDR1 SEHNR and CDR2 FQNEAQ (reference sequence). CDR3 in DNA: TGTGCCAGCAGCCTAGATCAAGGTACACGGGCTCTCTACGAGCAGTACTTC. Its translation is CASSLDQGTRALYEQYF. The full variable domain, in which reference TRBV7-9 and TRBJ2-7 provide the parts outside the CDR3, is DTGVSQNPRHKITKRGQNVTFRCDPISEHNRLYWYRQTLGQGPEFLTYFQNEAQLEKSRLLSDRFSAERPKGSFSTLEIQRTEQGDSAMYLCASSLDQGTRALYEQYFGPGTRLTVT.

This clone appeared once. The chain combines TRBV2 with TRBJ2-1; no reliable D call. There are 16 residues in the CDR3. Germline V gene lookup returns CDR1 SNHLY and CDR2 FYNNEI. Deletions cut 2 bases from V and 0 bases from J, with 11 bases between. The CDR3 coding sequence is TGTGCCAGCAGTGAACGGGCGGAAAGCTCCTACAATGAGCAGTTCTTC. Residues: CASSERAESSYNEQFF.

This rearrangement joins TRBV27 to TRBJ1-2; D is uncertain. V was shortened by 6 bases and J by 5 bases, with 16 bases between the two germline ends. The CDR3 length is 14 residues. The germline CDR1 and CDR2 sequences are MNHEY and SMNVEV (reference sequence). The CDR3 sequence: CASSLGPLGYGYTF. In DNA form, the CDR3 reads TGTGCCAGCAGCCTTGGGCCCCTAGGATATGGCTACACCTTC.

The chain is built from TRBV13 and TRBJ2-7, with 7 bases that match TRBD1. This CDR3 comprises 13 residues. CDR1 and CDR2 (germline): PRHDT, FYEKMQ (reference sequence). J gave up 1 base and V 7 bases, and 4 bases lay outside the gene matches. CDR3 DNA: TGTGCCAGCAAAGGGACAGAATCCTACGAGCAGTACTTC. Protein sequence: CASKGTESYEQYF. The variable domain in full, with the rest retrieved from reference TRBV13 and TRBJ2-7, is AAGVIQSPRHLIKEKRETATLKCYPIPRHDTVYWYQQGPGQDPQFLISFYEKMQSDKGSIPDRFSAQQFSDYHSELNMSSLELGDSALYFCASKGTESYEQYFGPGTRLTVT.

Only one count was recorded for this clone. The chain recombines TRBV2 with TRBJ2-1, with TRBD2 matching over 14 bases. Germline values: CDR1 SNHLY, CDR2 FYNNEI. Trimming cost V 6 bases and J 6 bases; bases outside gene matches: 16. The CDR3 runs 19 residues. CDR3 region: CASSRPGTSGRRTSNEQFF. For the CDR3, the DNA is TGTGCCAGCAGCCGGCCCGGGACTAGCGGGAGAAGAACTAGCAATGAGCAGTTCTTC. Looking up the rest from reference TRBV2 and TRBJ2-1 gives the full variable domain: EPEVTQTPSHQVTQMGQEVILRCVPISNHLYFYWYRQILGQKVEFLVSFYNNEISEKSEIFDDQFSVERPDGSNFTLKIRSTKLEDSAMYFCASSRPGTSGRRTSNEQFFGPGTRLTVL.

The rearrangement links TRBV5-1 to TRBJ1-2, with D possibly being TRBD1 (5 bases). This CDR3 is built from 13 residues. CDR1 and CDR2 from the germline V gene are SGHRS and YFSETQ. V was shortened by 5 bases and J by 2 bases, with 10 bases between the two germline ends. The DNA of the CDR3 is TGCGCCAGCAGGGTGGGGACCAACTATGGCTACACCTTC. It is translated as CASRVGTNYGYTF.

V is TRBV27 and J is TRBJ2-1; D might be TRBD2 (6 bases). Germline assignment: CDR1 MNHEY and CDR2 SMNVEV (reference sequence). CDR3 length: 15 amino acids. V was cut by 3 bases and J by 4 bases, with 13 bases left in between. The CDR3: CASSLGEVLYNEQFF. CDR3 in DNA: TGTGCCAGCAGTTTGGGGGAGGTACTTTACAATGAGCAGTTCTTC.